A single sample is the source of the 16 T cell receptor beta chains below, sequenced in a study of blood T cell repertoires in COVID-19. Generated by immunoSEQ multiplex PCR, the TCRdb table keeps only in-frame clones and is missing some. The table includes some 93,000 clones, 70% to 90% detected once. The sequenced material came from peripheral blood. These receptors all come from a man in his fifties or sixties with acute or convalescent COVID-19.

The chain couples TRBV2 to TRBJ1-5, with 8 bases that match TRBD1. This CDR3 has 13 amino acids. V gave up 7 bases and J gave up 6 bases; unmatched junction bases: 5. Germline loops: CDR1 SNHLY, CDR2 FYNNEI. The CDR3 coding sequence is TGTGCCAGCAAACAGGGGGTACCTCAGCCCCAGCATTTT. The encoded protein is CASKQGVPQPQHF.

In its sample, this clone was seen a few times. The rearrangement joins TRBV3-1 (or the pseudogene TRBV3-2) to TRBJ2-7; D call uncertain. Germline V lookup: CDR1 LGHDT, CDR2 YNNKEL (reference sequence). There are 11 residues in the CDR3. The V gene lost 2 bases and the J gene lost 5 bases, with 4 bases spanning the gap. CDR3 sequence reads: CASSQLDEQYF. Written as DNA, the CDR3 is TGTGCCAGCAGCCAACTCGACGAGCAGTACTTC.

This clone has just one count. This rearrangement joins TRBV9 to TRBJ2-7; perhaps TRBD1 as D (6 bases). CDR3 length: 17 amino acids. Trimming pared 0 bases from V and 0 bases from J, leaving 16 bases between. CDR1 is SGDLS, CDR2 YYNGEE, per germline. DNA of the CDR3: TGTGCCAGCAGCGTAGGGCTGGGGGCAGGCTTCTCCTACGAGCAGTACTTC. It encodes CASSVGLGAGFSYEQYF. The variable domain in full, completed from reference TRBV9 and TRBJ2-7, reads DSGVTQTPKHLITATGQRVTLRCSPRSGDLSVYWYQQSLDQGLQFLIQYYNGEERAKGNILERFSAQQFPDLHSELNLSSLELGDSALYFCASSVGLGAGFSYEQYFGPGTRLTVT.

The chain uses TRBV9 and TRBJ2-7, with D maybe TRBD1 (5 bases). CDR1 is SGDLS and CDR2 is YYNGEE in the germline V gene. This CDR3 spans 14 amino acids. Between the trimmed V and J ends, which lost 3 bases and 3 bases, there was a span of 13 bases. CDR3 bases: TGTGCCAGCAGCGGGAGACAGAGCGACTACGAGCAGTACTTC. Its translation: CASSGRQSDYEQYF.

CDR3: CASSDAGQGNTEAFF. In DNA, the CDR3 is TGTGCCAGCAGTGACGCGGGACAGGGTAACACTGAAGCTTTCTTT. The V and J genes are TRBV6-1 and TRBJ1-1; 9 positions match TRBD1. V shed 3 bases and J 2 bases; nucleotides not matched to a gene: 4. Germline assignment: CDR1 MNHNS and CDR2 SASEGT. This CDR3 spans 15 amino acids.

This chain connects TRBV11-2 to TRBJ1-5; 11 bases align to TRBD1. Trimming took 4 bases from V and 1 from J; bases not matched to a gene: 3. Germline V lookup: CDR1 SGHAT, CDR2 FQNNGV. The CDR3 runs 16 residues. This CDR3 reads CASSSGTGGSNQPQHF. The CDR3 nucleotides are TGTGCCAGCAGCTCAGGGACAGGGGGAAGCAATCAGCCCCAGCATTTT.

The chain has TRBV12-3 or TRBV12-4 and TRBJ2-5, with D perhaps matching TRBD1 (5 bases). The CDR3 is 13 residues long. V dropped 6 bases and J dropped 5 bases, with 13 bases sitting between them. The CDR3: CASREQGWETQYF. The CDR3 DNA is TGTGCCAGCAGGGAGCAGGGTTGGGAGACCCAGTACTTC.

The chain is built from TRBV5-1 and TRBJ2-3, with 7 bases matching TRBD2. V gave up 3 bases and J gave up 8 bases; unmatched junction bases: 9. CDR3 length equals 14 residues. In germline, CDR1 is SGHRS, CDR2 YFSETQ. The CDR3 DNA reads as TGCGCCAGCAGCTGGGGACTACTAGGGACTACGCAGTATTTT. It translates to CASSWGLLGTTQYF. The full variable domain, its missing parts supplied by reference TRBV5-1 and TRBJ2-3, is KAGVTQTPRYLIKTRGQQVTLSCSPISGHRSVSWYQQTPGQGLQFLFEYFSETQRNKGNFPGRFSGRQFSNSRSEMNVSTLELGDSALYLCASSWGLLGTTQYFGPGTRLTVL.

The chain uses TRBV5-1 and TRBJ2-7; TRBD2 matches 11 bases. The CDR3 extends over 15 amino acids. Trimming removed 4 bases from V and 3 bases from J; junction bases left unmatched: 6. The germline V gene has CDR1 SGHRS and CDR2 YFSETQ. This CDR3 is CASSAEGTSGYEQYF. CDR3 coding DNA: TGCGCCAGCAGCGCTGAGGGGACTAGCGGCTACGAGCAGTACTTC.

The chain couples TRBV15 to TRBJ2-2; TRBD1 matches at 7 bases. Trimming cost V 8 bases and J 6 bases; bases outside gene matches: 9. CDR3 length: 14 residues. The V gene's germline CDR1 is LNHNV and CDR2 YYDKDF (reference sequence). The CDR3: CATVRGTDSGELFF. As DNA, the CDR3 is TGTGCCACCGTCAGGGGGACGGACTCCGGGGAGCTGTTTTTT.

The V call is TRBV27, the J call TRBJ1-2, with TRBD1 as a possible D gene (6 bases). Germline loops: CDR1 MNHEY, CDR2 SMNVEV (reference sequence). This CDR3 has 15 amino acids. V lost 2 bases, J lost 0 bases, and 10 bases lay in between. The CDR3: CASSLLAGANYGYTF. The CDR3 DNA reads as TGTGCCAGCAGTTTACTCGCAGGGGCTAACTATGGCTACACCTTC.

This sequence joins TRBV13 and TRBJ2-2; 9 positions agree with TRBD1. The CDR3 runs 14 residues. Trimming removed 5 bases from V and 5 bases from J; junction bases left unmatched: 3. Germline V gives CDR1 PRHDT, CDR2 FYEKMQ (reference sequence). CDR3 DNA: TGTGCCAGCAGCCACAGGGGGCGGACCGGGGAGCTGTTTTTT. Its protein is CASSHRGRTGELFF.

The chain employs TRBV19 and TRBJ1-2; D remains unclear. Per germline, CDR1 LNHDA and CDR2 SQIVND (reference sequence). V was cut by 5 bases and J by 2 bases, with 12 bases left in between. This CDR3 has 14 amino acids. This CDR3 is CASSPEINNYGYTF. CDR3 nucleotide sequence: TGTGCCAGTAGTCCGGAGATAAACAACTATGGCTACACCTTC.

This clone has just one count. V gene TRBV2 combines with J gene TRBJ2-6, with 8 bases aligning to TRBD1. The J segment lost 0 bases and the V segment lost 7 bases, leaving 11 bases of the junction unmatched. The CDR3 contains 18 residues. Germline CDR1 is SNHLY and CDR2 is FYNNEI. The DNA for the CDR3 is TGTGCCAGCACTACAGGGACAGGCCTGAACTCTGGGGCCAACGTCCTGACTTTC. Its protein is CASTTGTGLNSGANVLTF.

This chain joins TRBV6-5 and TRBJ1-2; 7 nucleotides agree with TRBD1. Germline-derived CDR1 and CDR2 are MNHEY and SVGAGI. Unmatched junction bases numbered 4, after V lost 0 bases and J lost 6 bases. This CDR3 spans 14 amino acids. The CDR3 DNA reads TGTGCCAGCAGTTACTCAACACAGGGGAATGGCTACACCTTC. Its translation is CASSYSTQGNGYTF.

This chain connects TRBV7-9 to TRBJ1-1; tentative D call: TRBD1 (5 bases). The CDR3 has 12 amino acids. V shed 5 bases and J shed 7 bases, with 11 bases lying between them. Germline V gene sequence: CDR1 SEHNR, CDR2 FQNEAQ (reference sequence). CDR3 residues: CASSIGTVEAFF. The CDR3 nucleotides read TGTGCCAGCAGCATAGGGACTGTTGAAGCTTTCTTT.